This TCR beta chain was obtained from a study of blood T cell repertoires in COVID-19. Overall study context: Samples taken during acute and convalescent COVID-19 were collected in the United States, Italy and Spain.

TCRdb keeps only in-frame clones here, not all; method: immunoSEQ multiplex PCR. The table includes 200,000 to 250,000 clones, roughly 85% detected once. There are 15 residues in the CDR3. V lost 1 base to trimming and J lost 8 bases; unmatched junction nucleotides: 6. In germline, CDR1 is SGDLS, CDR2 YYNGEE. This TCR derives from a woman in her seventies with COVID-19, enrolled during active disease. The chain carries TRBV9 and TRBJ2-1; TRBD2 aligns across 10 bases. Source material: peripheral blood. The CDR3 DNA is TGTGCCAGCAGCGTACAAGCGGGGGGGTCGTATGAGCAGTTCTTC. Amino acids: CASSVQAGGSYEQFF. Full variable domain (rest looked up from reference TRBV9 and TRBJ2-1): DSGVTQTPKHLITATGQRVTLRCSPRSGDLSVYWYQQSLDQGLQFLIQYYNGEERAKGNILERFSAQQFPDLHSELNLSSLELGDSALYFCASSVQAGGSYEQFFGPGTRLTVL.